This TCR beta chain was profiled in a study of Graves' ophthalmopathy and Graves' hyperthyroidism (dated by TCRdb to 2016 to 2019). General notes on the study: Stable hyperthyroidism was defined as no progression to ophthalmopathy within 18 months of follow-up. In more than five hyperthyroidism patients, T-cell repertoires of thyroid tissue and blood were compared. To tell Graves' ophthalmopathy apart from Graves' hyperthyroidism, and to predict which patients would progress to ophthalmopathy, the study relied on TCR beta repertoire signatures. To explore V-J signatures distinguishing ophthalmopathy from hyperthyroidism, a discovery set of more than 95 patients (fewer than 45 ophthalmopathy, 55 to 60 stable hyperthyroidism) was enrolled. Following sample collection, hyperthyroidism patients were given methimazole at a starting dose of 30 mg daily, and ophthalmopathy patients were given high-dose intravenous methylprednisolone. An independent validation cohort comprised 18 to 20 hyperthyroidism patients and 15 to 17 patients who later progressed from hyperthyroidism to ophthalmopathy. In total, over 130 blood samples were TCR-sequenced: under 45 ophthalmopathy, some 80 hyperthyroidism and about 17 hyperthyroidism-to-ophthalmopathy patients.

Patients with hyperthyroidism were aged 18 to 65 years, had been newly diagnosed, and had a disease duration of less than 2 months. Patients with other autoimmune diseases, uncontrolled infections, pregnancy or lactation were excluded. Clinical symptoms, serum thyroxine, TRAb, thyroid ultrasound and orbital computed tomography formed the basis of the diagnosis. Trizol reagent was used to extract the total RNA, and its quality was then checked on an Agilent 2100 Bioanalyzer. Concerning this clonotype itself: Its antigen is currently not known. One end of the junction is discordant with germline, which a read error may explain.

TCR beta CDR3 regions were amplified from RNA transcripts for repertoire sequencing. A first-round RT-PCR used HTBI primers with the Qiagen OneStep RT-PCR kit, followed by a second-round multiplex PCR, size selection and purification. The libraries underwent paired-end sequencing with 100 bp reads on an Illumina HiSeq2000. The paper's processing steps were these. SOAPnuke was used to process the reads, throwing out any read that had adapters, had uncalled bases, had a mean Phred below 15, or lacked an exact constant-primer or identifier match. COPE v1.2.5 was used to merge high-quality paired reads. Clonotypes were defined as unique nucleotide sequences and were aligned to IMGT TRB V, D and J references using MiTCR v1.1. Analysis was restricted to V-J combinations with a frequency above 0.0001, which covered about 99% of repertoires. A TCR clonal expansion and chaos score per V-J combination was defined as the ratio of F50 clonal expansion to chaos observed in the TCRdist matrix. Welch's t-statistics and random forest were used to reduce the features to about a dozen V-J combinations, which were then used as input to a naive Bayes classifier. The similarity between thyroid and blood repertoires was quantified using the Morisita-Horn index. Clones were called with MiXCR by TCRdb after fastp trimmed the public reads at Q25, and only in-frame beta chains were retained. Rows with one shared CDR3 protein collapse into an entry with the most common genes and DNA. These V and J calls originate from TCRdb's pipeline instead of the authors' own analysis. For this sample there are around 1.1 million distinct CDR3 sequences; roughly two fifths appear just once. More than 9.5% of the sample is held by the ten biggest clonotypes.

What the authors observed across the whole study: In validation, the model predicted ophthalmopathy progression with 55% to 71% sensitivity and roughly 78% specificity; 12 predicted patients were CT-confirmed with GO in a median of about 6.1 months. No statistical method was used to set the sample size in advance, and the investigators knew which group each participant was assigned to. Ophthalmopathy was separated from stable hyperthyroidism by the 13-signature model with more than 85% sensitivity and about 81% specificity in cross-validation and with 80%/75% in the test set. Among expanded thyroid clonotypes with frequency above 0.001, most also showed up in blood, which suggests that blood repertoires may reflect the thyroid immune response.

Reading from cysteine to phenylalanine, the CDR3 counts 12 amino acids. Only CDR3 DNA remains: 36 bases, in frame from the first base. Sequencing was done on a sample of peripheral blood or thyroid tissue (not recorded which). This receptor was obtained from an adult man with Graves' hyperthyroidism. This chain is built from TRBV12-3 or TRBV12-4 and TRBJ1-1; the D gene remains uncertain. The DNA is as follows: TGTGCCACCAGTTTGGAAAACAGAGCTACTTTCTTT. The encoded protein is CATSLENRATFF.